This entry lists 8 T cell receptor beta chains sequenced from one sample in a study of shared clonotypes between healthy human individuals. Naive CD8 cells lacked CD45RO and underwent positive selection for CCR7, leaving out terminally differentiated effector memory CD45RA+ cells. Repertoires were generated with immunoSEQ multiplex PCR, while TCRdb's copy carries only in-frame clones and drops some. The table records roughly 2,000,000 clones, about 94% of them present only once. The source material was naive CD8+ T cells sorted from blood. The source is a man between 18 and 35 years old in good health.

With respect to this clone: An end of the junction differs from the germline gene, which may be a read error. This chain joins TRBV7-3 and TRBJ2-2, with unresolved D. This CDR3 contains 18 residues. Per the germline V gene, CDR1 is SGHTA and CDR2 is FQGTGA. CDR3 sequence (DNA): TGTGCCACCAGCCGCGAGCCAGCCGTGGGGTTTGGGACCGGGGAGCTGTTTTTT. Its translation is CATSREPAVGFGTGELFF.

CDR3 nucleotide sequence: TGTGCCAGCAGCTACAGGGGCCCGACCTACGAGCAGTACTTC. Amino acids: CASSYRGPTYEQYF. This chain links TRBV11-2 with TRBJ2-7; 7 nucleotides match TRBD1. The CDR3 has 14 amino acids. J lost 2 bases, V lost 4 bases, and 5 bases had no gene match. Germline-derived CDR1 and CDR2 are SGHAT and FQNNGV.

The CDR3 loop reads CASSHPEIQYF. CDR3 sequence (DNA): TGTGCCAGCAGCCACCCGGAAATTCAGTACTTC. The chain links TRBV2 to TRBJ2-7; D is unresolved. This CDR3 contains 11 residues. Per the germline V gene, CDR1 is SNHLY and CDR2 is FYNNEI. Trimming cost V 6 bases and J 10 bases, with 13 bases left between them.

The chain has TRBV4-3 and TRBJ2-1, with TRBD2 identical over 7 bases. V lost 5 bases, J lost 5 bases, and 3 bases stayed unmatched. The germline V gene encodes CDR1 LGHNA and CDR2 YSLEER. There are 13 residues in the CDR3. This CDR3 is CASSETSDNEQFF. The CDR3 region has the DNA TGCGCCAGCAGCGAAACTAGCGACAATGAGCAGTTCTTC.

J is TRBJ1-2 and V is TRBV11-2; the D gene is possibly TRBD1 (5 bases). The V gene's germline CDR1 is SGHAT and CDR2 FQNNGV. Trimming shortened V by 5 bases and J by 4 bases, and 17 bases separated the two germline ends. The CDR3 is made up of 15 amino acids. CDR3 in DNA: TGTGCCAGCAGCCCCGCGGGGACTGTCACCTATGGCTACACCTTC. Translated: CASSPAGTVTYGYTF.

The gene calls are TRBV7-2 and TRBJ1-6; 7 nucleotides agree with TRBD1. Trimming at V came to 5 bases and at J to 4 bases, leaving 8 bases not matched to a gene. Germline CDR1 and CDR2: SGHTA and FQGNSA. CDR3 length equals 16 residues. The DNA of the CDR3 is TGTGCCAGCAGCCTCCGTGACAGGGAGTATAATTCACCCCTCCACTTT. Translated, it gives CASSLRDREYNSPLHF.

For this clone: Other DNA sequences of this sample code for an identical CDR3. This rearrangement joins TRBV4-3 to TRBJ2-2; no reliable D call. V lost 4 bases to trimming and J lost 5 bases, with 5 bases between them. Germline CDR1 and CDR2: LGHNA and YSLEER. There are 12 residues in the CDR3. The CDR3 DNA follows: TGCGCCAGCAGCCCGTATACCGGGGAGCTGTTTTTT. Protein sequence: CASSPYTGELFF.

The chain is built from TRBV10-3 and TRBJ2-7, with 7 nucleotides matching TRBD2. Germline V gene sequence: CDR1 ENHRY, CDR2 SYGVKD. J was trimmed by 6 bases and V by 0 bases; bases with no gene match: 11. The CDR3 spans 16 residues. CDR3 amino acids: CAISESWAGAYPEQYF. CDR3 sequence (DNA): TGTGCCATCAGTGAGTCTTGGGCGGGAGCGTATCCCGAGCAGTACTTC.